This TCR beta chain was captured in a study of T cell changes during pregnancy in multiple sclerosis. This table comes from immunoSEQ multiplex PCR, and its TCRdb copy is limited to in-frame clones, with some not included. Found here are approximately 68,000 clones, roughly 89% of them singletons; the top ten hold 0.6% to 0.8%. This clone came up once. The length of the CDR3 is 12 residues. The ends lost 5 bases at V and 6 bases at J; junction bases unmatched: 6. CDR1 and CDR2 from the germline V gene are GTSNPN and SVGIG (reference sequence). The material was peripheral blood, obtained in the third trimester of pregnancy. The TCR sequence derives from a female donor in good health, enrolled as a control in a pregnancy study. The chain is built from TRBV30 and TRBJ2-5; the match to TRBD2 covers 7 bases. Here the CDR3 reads CAWGKREKTQYF. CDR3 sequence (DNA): TGTGCCTGGGGCAAGCGGGAAAAGACCCAGTACTTC.